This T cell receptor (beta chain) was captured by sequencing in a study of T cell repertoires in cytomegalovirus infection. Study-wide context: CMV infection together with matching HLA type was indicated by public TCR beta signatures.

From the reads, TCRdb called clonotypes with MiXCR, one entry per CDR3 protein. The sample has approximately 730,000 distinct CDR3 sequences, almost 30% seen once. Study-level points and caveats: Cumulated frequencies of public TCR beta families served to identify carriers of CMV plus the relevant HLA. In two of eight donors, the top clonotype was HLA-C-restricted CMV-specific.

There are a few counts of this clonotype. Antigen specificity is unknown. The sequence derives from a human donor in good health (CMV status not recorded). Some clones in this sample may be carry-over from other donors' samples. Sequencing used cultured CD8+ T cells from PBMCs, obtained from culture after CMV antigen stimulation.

CDR3 residues: CASSLSRGGGGYGYTF. The CDR3 coding sequence is TGTGCCAGCAGTTTATCTCGAGGGGGAGGGGGATATGGCTACACCTTC. The chain joins TRBV27 to TRBJ1-2; possibly TRBD1 for D (6 bases). CDR3 length: 16 residues. Germline V gene data show CDR1 as MNHEY and CDR2 as SMNVEV (reference sequence). V was clipped by 0 bases and J by 5 bases, with 16 bases between them.